The present T cell receptor (beta chain) was sequenced within a study of T cells after yellow fever vaccination. Overall study: Fractions with few cells were prepared using SMART-Seq v4 Ultra Low Input.

TCRdb redid the calling of the 5' RACE reads with MiXCR, one entry per CDR3 protein. Of about 340,000 distinct CDR3 sequences listed, approximately 12% were seen once; the top ten hold 2.5% to 4%. The germline V gene encodes CDR1 MNHNS and CDR2 SASEGT. V shed 7 bases and J shed 4 bases, with 14 bases lying between them. The CDR3 covers 15 residues. Study results and limitations: In post-booster samples, most primary-vaccination clones reappeared (around 95% CD4, roughly 88% CD8). Abundant bulk-population clonotypes could contaminate the FACS-sorted repertoires. The study found a weaker secondary response that peaked faster, day 5 versus 15.

This clonotype was counted a few times. What it binds is not known. The chain carries TRBV6-1 and TRBJ1-6; D is perhaps TRBD1 (5 bases). Sample: CD4+ T cells sorted from PBMCs, taken 15 days after the yellow fever booster vaccination. The TCR sequence derives from a man aged 18 to 29 who received the YFV17D yellow fever vaccine. For the CDR3, the DNA is TGTGCCAGCAATATGGGGCTAGGGTATAATTCACCCCTCCACTTT. Its translation: CASNMGLGYNSPLHF.